A selection of T cell receptor beta chains follows, all from one sample in a study of early T cells in non-severe SARS-CoV-2 infection. TCRdb passed the 5' RACE reads through MiXCR, listing each CDR3 protein once. The table has fewer than 65,000 distinct CDR3 sequences, more than 9% seen once. Sequencing was carried out using whole blood. The receptors originated from an adult who was a healthcare worker with PCR-confirmed SARS-CoV-2 infection or an uninfected control (not recorded which). The CDR3 runs from the conserved cysteine through the conserved F or W. The order of the fields is CDR3 protein, V gene.

CDR3 protein: CASSKRNGELFF
V gene: TRBV7-2

CDR3 protein: CATSDSERPNTEAFF
V gene: TRBV24-1

CDR3 protein: CASSGKGQGAYEQYF
V gene: TRBV5-6

CDR3 protein: CASSDRGRIHEQYF
V gene: TRBV12-3/TRBV12-4

CDR3 protein: CASSSQTTQTEAFF
V gene: TRBV25-1

CDR3 protein: CASSAASFGEQYF
V gene: TRBV9

CDR3 protein: CSASPAGTGELFF
V gene: TRBV20-1

CDR3 protein: CASSASLPGTSFYNEQFF
V gene: TRBV11-2

CDR3 protein: CASSRGLAGGPKQTDTQYF
V gene: TRBV4-3

CDR3 protein: CASSYSSQGRAFF
V gene: TRBV6-5

CDR3 protein: CASSAADRGYTEAFF
V gene: TRBV7-8

CDR3 protein: CASSLDAGGIWYGYTF
V gene: TRBV7-2

CDR3 protein: CASSNVVDSPLHF
V gene: TRBV5-1

CDR3 protein: CASSSRTSSDTQYF
V gene: TRBV5-4

CDR3 protein: CATSLSVQETQYF
V gene: TRBV24-1

CDR3 protein: CASSIDPGELFF
V gene: TRBV19

CDR3 protein: CASSPLRRNTEAFF
V gene: TRBV5-1

CDR3 protein: CASSVDREVDTQYF
V gene: TRBV9

CDR3 protein: CASSLAGTGDGYTF
V gene: TRBV5-1

CDR3 protein: CASSLRQHEQYF
V gene: TRBV7-2

CDR3 protein: CASGLVPADTQYF
V gene: TRBV12-5

CDR3 protein: CSGPPPGELFF
V gene: TRBV29-1

CDR3 protein: CASSQTNYGYTF
V gene: TRBV3-1

CDR3 protein: CASTGPPDTQYF
V gene: TRBV25-1

CDR3 protein: CASSLGTDTGELFF
V gene: TRBV7-6

CDR3 protein: CAISDPQRAEGETQYF
V gene: TRBV10-3

CDR3 protein: CASSYGGKLFF
V gene: TRBV6-6

CDR3 protein: CASTPAGKGETEAFF
V gene: TRBV6-1

CDR3 protein: CASTLSLYNEQFF
V gene: TRBV12-3/TRBV12-4

CDR3 protein: CASSVRGRVYGYTF
V gene: TRBV28

CDR3 protein: CASSDRQGPETQYF
V gene: TRBV9

CDR3 protein: CASSFPRLTYGYTF
V gene: TRBV28

CDR3 protein: CASSFTNSPLHF
V gene: TRBV7-2

CDR3 protein: CATSNRDNEQFF
V gene: TRBV15

CDR3 protein: CASSPLTDSSSGNTIYF
V gene: TRBV18